Below, 11 T cell receptor beta chains from the same sample are listed, as sequenced in a study of response to subunit inactivated influenza vaccine. TCRdb re-called the RT-PCR reads with MiXCR, one entry per CDR3 protein. This table has roughly 500,000 distinct CDR3 sequences, about 15% appearing once. The sample was CD4+ T cells sorted from PBMCs, taken 23 months after vaccination. These receptors all stem from a man aged 50-75 years who received an inactivated influenza vaccine.

The gene calls are TRBV12-3 or TRBV12-4 and TRBJ2-1; 9 bases fit TRBD2. V shed 4 bases, J shed 3 bases, and the junction held 4 bases outside the gene matches. The CDR3 loop spans 15 amino acids. CDR3 sequence (DNA): TGTGCCAGCAGTTCAGGACTAGCGAACTACAATGAGCAGTTCTTC. Its protein product is CASSSGLANYNEQFF.

This clonotype was detected a few times. Here the CDR3 DNA reads TGTGCCAGCAGTCGAGACTTAGTGGCGCGGGGCAACGAGCAGTACTTC. Its protein product is CASSRDLVARGNEQYF. The chain joins TRBV12-3 or TRBV12-4 to TRBJ2-7; D may be TRBD2 (6 bases). V was trimmed by 5 bases and J by 5 bases, leaving 22 bases between them. The CDR3 is made up of 16 amino acids.

A few counts support this clonotype. The chain employs TRBV29-1 and TRBJ2-3; TRBD2 aligns across 16 bases. CDR1 is SQVTM, CDR2 ANQGSEA, per germline. The CDR3 runs to 14 residues. J lost 6 bases, V lost 6 bases, and 3 bases had no gene match. The CDR3 here is CSVAGLAGGDTQYF. The CDR3 DNA is TGCAGCGTCGCGGGACTAGCGGGAGGGGATACGCAGTATTTT.

There are a few counts of this clonotype. The chain is built from TRBV29-1 and TRBJ2-3; 15 bases map to TRBD2. J was trimmed by 5 bases and V by 3 bases; bases with no gene match: 12. This CDR3 spans 18 amino acids. The germline CDR1 and CDR2 sequences are SQVTM and ANQGSEA. The CDR3 sequence: CSVEGLAGGGGILDTQYF. CDR3 nucleotide sequence: TGCAGCGTTGAGGGACTAGCGGGAGGCGGGGGCATCCTAGATACGCAGTATTTT.

This clonotype has ten or more counts. This chain links TRBV2 with TRBJ1-2; D is perhaps TRBD1 (5 bases). The CDR3 has 13 residues. Germline V gives CDR1 SNHLY, CDR2 FYNNEI. The V gene lost 7 bases and the J gene lost 3 bases, with 12 bases spanning the gap. The CDR3 spells CASIQGGDYGYTF. The CDR3 bases are TGTGCCAGCATCCAGGGAGGGGACTATGGCTACACCTTC.

Only a few counts were recorded for this clonotype. V is TRBV7-9 and J is TRBJ2-5; 10 nucleotides align to TRBD1. CDR3 length equals 15 residues. V dropped 5 bases and J dropped 5; count of bases not matched to a gene: 8. Germline assignment: CDR1 SEHNR and CDR2 FQNEAQ (reference sequence). The CDR3 DNA is TGTGCCAGCAGCCCCTCGGGACAGGGGAAGGAGACCCAGTACTTC. Translation: CASSPSGQGKETQYF. The full variable domain, in which reference TRBV7-9 and TRBJ2-5 provide the parts outside the CDR3, is DTGVSQNPRHKITKRGQNVTFRCDPISEHNRLYWYRQTLGQGPEFLTYFQNEAQLEKSRLLSDRFSAERPKGSFSTLEIQRTEQGDSAMYLCASSPSGQGKETQYFGPGTRLLVL.

This chain uses TRBV6-5 with TRBJ1-3; D gene uncertain. This CDR3 is 17 amino acids long. Germline V gene lookup returns CDR1 MNHEY and CDR2 SVGAGI. V lost 0 bases and J 0 bases, leaving 12 bases between the germline ends. CDR3 in amino acids: CASSYSTRFLSGNTIYF. DNA of the CDR3: TGTGCCAGCAGTTACTCGACTCGCTTCCTCTCTGGAAACACCATATATTTT.

The sample holds many counts of this clonotype. The J gene is TRBJ2-7, the V gene TRBV21-1; TRBD2 was called by the table and not checked on the DNA. TRBV21-1 is listed as a pseudogene. The CDR3 is made up of 13 amino acids. CDR3 region: CAKRASIPYEQYF. As DNA, the CDR3 is TGTGCCAAGCGGGCTTCTATCCCCTACGAGCAGTACTTC.

This clonotype has just a few counts. The chain links TRBV5-5 to TRBJ1-1; no firm D call. V shed 4 bases and J shed 0 bases, with 4 bases lying between them. There are 12 residues in the CDR3. Germline CDR1 is SGHKS and CDR2 is YYEKEE (reference sequence). The chain's CDR3 is CASSALNTEAFF. CDR3 sequence (DNA): TGTGCCAGCAGCGCACTGAACACTGAAGCTTTCTTT.

The CDR3 DNA reads as TGTGCCAGCAGCCTGAACCCCACAGATACGCAGTATTTT. This translates into CASSLNPTDTQYF. The V gene is TRBV3-1, the J gene TRBJ2-3; D call uncertain. The germline gives CDR1 LGHDT, CDR2 YNNKEL (reference sequence). Trimming stripped 4 bases from V and 2 bases from J, with 7 bases between. There are 13 residues in the CDR3.

This clonotype has just a few counts. J is TRBJ2-5 and V is TRBV5-4; D gene ambiguous. Between the trimmed V and J ends, which lost 2 bases and 2 bases, there was a span of 13 bases. This CDR3 contains 15 residues. Germline CDR1 and CDR2: SGHNT and YYREEE (reference sequence). CDR3 region: CASSFTLGQQETQYF. CDR3 DNA sequence: TGTGCCAGCAGCTTTACTCTCGGGCAACAAGAGACCCAGTACTTC.